Listed below are T cell receptor beta chains from one sample, sequenced in a study of CD8 T cells in ankylosing spondylitis. In TCRdb, the 5' RACE reads were re-called with MiXCR into one record per CDR3 protein. This table has around 280,000 distinct CDR3 sequences, over 15% appearing once. Sample: blood, either unsorted or a sorted T cell fraction (not recorded which). Receptors were obtained from a male donor with ankylosing spondylitis or in good health (not recorded which). Both conserved end residues are part of each CDR3.

v_call: TRBV20-1
cdr3_aa: CSAITGTTPGDTQYF

v_call: TRBV20-1
cdr3_aa: CSARSTGGYNEQFF

v_call: TRBV5-5
cdr3_aa: CASSLAGSVMNTEAFF

v_call: TRBV20-1
cdr3_aa: CSARDGDSRTGDF

v_call: TRBV5-1
cdr3_aa: CASSSLGTSGNNEQFF

v_call: TRBV5-1
cdr3_aa: CVSSPPTRRTEQFF

v_call: TRBV4-2
cdr3_aa: CASSQDRDPFIGELFF

v_call: TRBV5-1
cdr3_aa: CASSTSGGPIGELFF

v_call: TRBV12-3/TRBV12-4
cdr3_aa: CASSPGLGFGQPQHF

v_call: TRBV7-9
cdr3_aa: CASSSKFLMDTEAFF

v_call: TRBV12-3/TRBV12-4
cdr3_aa: CASRRDRGTEDFF

v_call: TRBV12-3/TRBV12-4
cdr3_aa: CASSAPRRGTDTQYF

v_call: TRBV12-3/TRBV12-4
cdr3_aa: CASSFRGSSTDTQYF

v_call: TRBV20-1
cdr3_aa: CSARDSNSYNEQFF

v_call: TRBV29-1
cdr3_aa: CSVGTVDVGEQFF

v_call: TRBV6-5
cdr3_aa: CASSWGGGELFF

v_call: TRBV4-1
cdr3_aa: CASSQGVQATDTQYF

v_call: TRBV12-5
cdr3_aa: CASALGGTDQETQYF

v_call: TRBV6-5
cdr3_aa: CASSYGQGRETQYF

v_call: TRBV11-1
cdr3_aa: CASSTNRGRVSYNEQFF

v_call: TRBV20-1
cdr3_aa: CSATFSRASNQPQHF

v_call: TRBV5-1
cdr3_aa: CASSLAIRQQNTGELFF

v_call: TRBV12-3/TRBV12-4
cdr3_aa: CASSPTGTSGYNEQFF

v_call: TRBV24-1
cdr3_aa: CATSVAGSGTDTQYF

v_call: TRBV12-3/TRBV12-4
cdr3_aa: CASSLPGRGISNTGELFF

v_call: TRBV12-3/TRBV12-4
cdr3_aa: CASRQNRGQKSQPQHF

v_call: TRBV6-2/TRBV6-3
cdr3_aa: CASRPDRGLLQETQYF

v_call: TRBV6-5
cdr3_aa: CASSYSRGADTEAFF

v_call: TRBV15
cdr3_aa: CATSREPGARETQYF

v_call: TRBV12-3/TRBV12-4
cdr3_aa: CASRKTVGSYNEQFF

v_call: TRBV5-1
cdr3_aa: CASSLSGQSTGELFF

v_call: TRBV12-3/TRBV12-4
cdr3_aa: CASSPTGGRYNEQFF

v_call: TRBV27
cdr3_aa: CASSRLQFRGYTF

v_call: TRBV6-1
cdr3_aa: CASSQGWGTNQPQHF

v_call: TRBV7-2
cdr3_aa: CASSQRQIQETQYF

v_call: TRBV3-1
cdr3_aa: CASSQEGPANTGELFF

v_call: TRBV24-1
cdr3_aa: CATRDLRGDSEAFF

v_call: TRBV16
cdr3_aa: CASSPDRPREKLFF

v_call: TRBV6-5
cdr3_aa: CASSYSSGRAETQYF

v_call: TRBV9
cdr3_aa: CASSVVGRASGNTIYF

v_call: TRBV25-1
cdr3_aa: CASSEPGSNEKLFF

v_call: TRBV29-1
cdr3_aa: CSVEGTRTIQETQYF

v_call: TRBV12-3/TRBV12-4
cdr3_aa: CASSRGTGPAGNTIYF

v_call: TRBV12-3/TRBV12-4
cdr3_aa: CASSFADLTGELFF

v_call: TRBV20-1
cdr3_aa: CSAPAANVLTF

v_call: TRBV2
cdr3_aa: CASSGGQETQYF

v_call: TRBV7-6
cdr3_aa: CASSARQGEETQYF

v_call: TRBV5-1
cdr3_aa: CASRTTGGMVYNEQFF

v_call: TRBV27
cdr3_aa: CASSLSGRGANSPLHF

v_call: TRBV29-1
cdr3_aa: CSLFGGLEGTDTQYF

v_call: TRBV12-3/TRBV12-4
cdr3_aa: CASSPRRGYGYTF

v_call: TRBV6-1
cdr3_aa: CASSEAGETQYF

v_call: TRBV5-1
cdr3_aa: CASTLAGLRFF

v_call: TRBV2
cdr3_aa: CASSAGTGGGFSGNTIYF

v_call: TRBV2
cdr3_aa: CASSEGSAGNTIYF

v_call: TRBV20-1
cdr3_aa: CSAPRDTPEAFF

v_call: TRBV12-3/TRBV12-4
cdr3_aa: CASTKRSPGEKLFF

v_call: TRBV6-4
cdr3_aa: CASSDSDGSNTGVLFF